This passage covers 11 T cell receptor beta chains from one sample sequenced in a study of beta chain features in type 1 diabetes. Expressed TCRB transcripts were sequenced, since all the RNA that had been isolated was reverse transcribed. Clones were sequenced by immunoSEQ multiplex PCR, and TCRdb holds only the in-frame ones, with some missing. The sample has some 900,000 clones, roughly 16% seen once. The sequencing input was naive CD4+ T cells from blood. Source of these receptors: a woman younger than 35 in good health.

This chain connects TRBV2 to TRBJ1-4; tentatively, D is TRBD1 (6 bases). Germline V gene data show CDR1 as SNHLY and CDR2 as FYNNEI. The V end lost 3 bases, the J end lost 7 bases, and 15 bases lay between the germline ends. This CDR3 is 15 amino acids long. As DNA, the CDR3 is TGTGCCAGCAGTGACTTGTCCAGGGGAATTGAAAAACTGTTTTTT. Protein product: CASSDLSRGIEKLFF.

The CDR3 loop reads CASSNSGSISNEQFF. The DNA for the CDR3 is TGTGCCAGTAGTAACAGCGGGAGCATTAGCAATGAGCAGTTCTTC. The chain combines TRBV19 with TRBJ2-1; the match to TRBD2 covers 8 bases. The junction had 8 bases not matched to a gene; V was cut back by 4 bases and J by 6 bases. Germline V gene lookup returns CDR1 LNHDA and CDR2 SQIVND (reference sequence). The CDR3 runs to 15 residues.

V gene TRBV7-6 combines with J gene TRBJ2-7; 7 bases are shared with TRBD2. Losses at the gene ends were 5 bases for V and 0 bases for J; bases not matched to a gene: 7. Germline V gene data show CDR1 as SGHVS and CDR2 as FNYEAQ. CDR3 length: 15 amino acids. CDR3 in amino acids: CASSQDGGSSYEQYF. The CDR3 DNA sequence: TGTGCCAGCAGCCAAGACGGCGGGAGCTCCTACGAGCAGTACTTC. The full variable domain, in which reference TRBV7-6 and TRBJ2-7 provide the parts outside the CDR3, is GAGVSQSPRYKVTKRGQDVALRCDPISGHVSLYWYRQALGQGPEFLTYFNYEAQQDKSGLPNDRFSAERPEGSISTLTIQRTEQRDSAMYRCASSQDGGSSYEQYFGPGTRLTVT.

The table lists this clone with a few counts. V usage is TRBV28 and J usage is TRBJ2-1, with 8 bases that match TRBD1. V lost 4 bases to trimming and J lost 8 bases; unmatched junction nucleotides: 10. CDR1 is MDHEN and CDR2 is SYDVKM in the germline V gene. CDR3 size: 15 residues. CDR3 loop: CASSSPRQGRYEQFF. In nucleotides, the CDR3 is TGTGCCAGCAGTTCACCGCGACAGGGGAGGTATGAGCAGTTCTTC.

The chain recombines TRBV18 with TRBJ2-5; tentatively, D is TRBD1 (6 bases). The CDR3 runs 16 residues. Germline V gene lookup returns CDR1 KGHSH and CDR2 LQKENI. V was clipped by 6 bases and J by 3 bases, with 20 bases between them. CDR3: CASSPWTGQPEETQYF. In nucleotides, the CDR3 is TGTGCCAGCTCCCCCTGGACCGGACAGCCCGAAGAGACCCAGTACTTC.

Turning to this clone: Additional DNA sequences in this sample encode the identical CDR3. J is TRBJ2-3 and V is TRBV18; D unresolved. Trimming removed 3 bases from V and 2 bases from J, with 3 bases in between. The CDR3 is 12 amino acids. Germline loops: CDR1 KGHSH, CDR2 LQKENI. In DNA, the CDR3 is TGTGCCAGCTCACCCTTCACAGATACGCAGTATTTT. This codes for CASSPFTDTQYF. The variable domain in full, completed from reference TRBV18 and TRBJ2-3, reads NAGVMQNPRHLVRRRGQEARLRCSPMKGHSHVYWYRQLPEEGLKFMVYLQKENIIDESGMPKERFSAEFPKEGPSILRIQQVVRGDSAAYFCASSPFTDTQYFGPGTRLTVL.

The chain employs TRBV7-3 and TRBJ2-1; D remains ambiguous. Germline-derived CDR1 and CDR2 are SGHTA and FQGTGA. This CDR3 has 13 residues. V lost 5 bases and J 6 bases, leaving 11 bases between the germline ends. For the CDR3, the DNA is TGTGCCAGCAGCCCCTATCGGAGCAATGAGCAGTTCTTC. Its translation is CASSPYRSNEQFF.

This chain joins TRBV5-1 and TRBJ2-1, with 10 bases that match TRBD1. With V trimmed by 0 bases and J by 12 bases, 9 bases remained unmatched. There are 15 residues in the CDR3. Germline assignment: CDR1 SGHRS and CDR2 YFSETQ. This CDR3 is CASSLVSDRGSGQFF. Here the CDR3 DNA reads TGCGCCAGCAGCTTGGTATCGGACAGGGGGTCGGGGCAGTTCTTC.

The genes are TRBV18 and TRBJ2-3, with a weak D call TRBD1 (6 bases). CDR1 is KGHSH, CDR2 LQKENI, per germline. The CDR3 is 17 residues long. Trimming removed 0 bases from V and 0 bases from J, with 13 bases in between. Written as DNA, the CDR3 is TGTGCCAGCTCACCACCGTTGGGGGCAGAAAGCACAGATACGCAGTATTTT. Its protein is CASSPPLGAESTDTQYF.

This clone was counted ten times or more. V gene TRBV10-3 combines with J gene TRBJ2-2, with 11 bases that match TRBD2. The germline V gene encodes CDR1 ENHRY and CDR2 SYGVKD. Trimming took 7 bases from V and 8 from J; bases not matched to a gene: 3. The CDR3 runs 13 residues. The CDR3 nucleotides are TGTGCCATCACCGGGACTAGCGGTGGGGAGCTGTTTTTT. It translates to CAITGTSGGELFF.

The chain has TRBV28 and TRBJ1-3, with TRBD1 matching over 11 bases. The CDR3 contains 15 residues. Trimming at V came to 7 bases and at J to 8 bases, leaving 10 bases not matched to a gene. Germline V gene lookup returns CDR1 MDHEN and CDR2 SYDVKM. The CDR3 nucleotides are TGTGCCAGCAACGAGGACAGGGGGCTAGGTGACACCATATATTTT. This gives the protein CASNEDRGLGDTIYF.